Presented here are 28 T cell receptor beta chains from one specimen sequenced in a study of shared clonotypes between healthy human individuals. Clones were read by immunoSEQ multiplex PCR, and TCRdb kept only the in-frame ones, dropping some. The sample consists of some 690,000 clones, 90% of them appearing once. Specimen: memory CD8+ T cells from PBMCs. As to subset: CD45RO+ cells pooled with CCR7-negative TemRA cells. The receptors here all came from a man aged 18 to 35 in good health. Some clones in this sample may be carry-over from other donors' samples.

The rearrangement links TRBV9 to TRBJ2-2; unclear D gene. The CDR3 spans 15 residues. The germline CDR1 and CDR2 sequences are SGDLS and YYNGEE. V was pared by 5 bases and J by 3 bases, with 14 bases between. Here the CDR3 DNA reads TGTGCCAGCAGAGGAGTCGGCTCGTACACCGGGGAGCTGTTTTTT. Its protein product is CASRGVGSYTGELFF.

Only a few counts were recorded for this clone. CDR3 nucleotide sequence: TGTGCCATAACTAAACAGGGTTTCGGTCCCGGGGAGCTGTTTTTT. This sequence encodes CAITKQGFGPGELFF. V usage is TRBV28 and J usage is TRBJ2-2, with D maybe TRBD1 (6 bases). Germline CDR1 MDHEN, CDR2 SYDVKM. V lost 10 bases and J 6 bases, leaving 21 bases between the germline ends. The CDR3 covers 15 residues.

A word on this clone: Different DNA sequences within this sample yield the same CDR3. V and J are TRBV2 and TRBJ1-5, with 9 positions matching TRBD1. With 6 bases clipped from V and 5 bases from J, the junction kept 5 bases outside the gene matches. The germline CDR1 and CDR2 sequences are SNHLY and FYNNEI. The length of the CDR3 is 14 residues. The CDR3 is CASSPGQGYQPQHF. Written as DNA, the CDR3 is TGTGCCAGCAGCCCTGGACAGGGGTATCAGCCCCAGCATTTT.

The CDR3 here is CATSRERARNYGYTF. The CDR3 DNA is TGTGCCACCAGCAGAGAACGGGCGAGAAACTATGGCTACACCTTC. This rearrangement joins TRBV15 to TRBJ1-2; D is unresolved. The germline V and J ends were trimmed by 0 bases and 2 bases, with 10 bases remaining between them. The germline V gene encodes CDR1 LNHNV and CDR2 YYDKDF (reference sequence). This CDR3 contains 15 residues.

CDR3 sequence reads: CASSLFPGAITDTQYF. In DNA, the CDR3 is TGCGCCAGCAGCCTCTTCCCAGGGGCCATCACAGATACGCAGTATTTT. V is TRBV4-1 and J is TRBJ2-3; weak D call: TRBD1 (6 bases). Germline lookup yields CDR1 MGHRA and CDR2 YSYEKL. This CDR3 comprises 16 residues. The germline V and J ends were trimmed by 4 bases and 2 bases, with 16 bases remaining between them.

CDR3: CASSPLPTGGENEQETQYF. CDR3 nucleotide sequence: TGTGCCAGCAGCCCACTCCCGACAGGGGGCGAAAACGAGCAAGAGACCCAGTACTTC. The chain links TRBV9 to TRBJ2-5; 10 nucleotides align to TRBD1. Trimming took 4 bases from V and 2 from J; bases not matched to a gene: 17. The CDR3 covers 19 residues. Germline lookup yields CDR1 SGDLS and CDR2 YYNGEE.

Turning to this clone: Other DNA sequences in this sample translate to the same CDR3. CDR3 sequence reads: CASSPRVNTEAFF. Here the CDR3 DNA reads TGTGCCAGCAGCCCAAGGGTGAACACTGAAGCTTTCTTT. V gene TRBV28 combines with J gene TRBJ1-1; D not resolved. CDR3 size: 13 residues. The germline V gene has CDR1 MDHEN and CDR2 SYDVKM. V shed 6 bases and J shed 0 bases, with 8 bases lying between them.

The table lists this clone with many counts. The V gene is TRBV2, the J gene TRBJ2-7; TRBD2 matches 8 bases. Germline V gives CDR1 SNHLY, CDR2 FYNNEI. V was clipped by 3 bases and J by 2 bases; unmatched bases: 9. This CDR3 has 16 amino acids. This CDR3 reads CASSEGSRGVTYEQYF. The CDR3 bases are TGTGCCAGCAGTGAGGGCTCGCGGGGGGTAACCTACGAGCAGTACTTC.

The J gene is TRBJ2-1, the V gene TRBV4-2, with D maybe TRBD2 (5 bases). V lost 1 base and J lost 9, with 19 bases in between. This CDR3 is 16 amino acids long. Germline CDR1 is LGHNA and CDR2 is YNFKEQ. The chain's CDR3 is CASSQGRGSMEFEQFF. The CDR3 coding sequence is TGTGCCAGCAGCCAAGGTCGAGGGAGTATGGAATTTGAGCAGTTCTTC.

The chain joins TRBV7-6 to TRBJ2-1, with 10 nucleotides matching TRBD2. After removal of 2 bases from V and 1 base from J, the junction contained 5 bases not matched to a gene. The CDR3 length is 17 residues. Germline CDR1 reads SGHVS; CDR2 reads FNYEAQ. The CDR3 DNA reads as TGTGCCAGCAGCTTATTCCTAGCGGGAGTGTCCTACAATGAGCAGTTCTTC. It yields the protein CASSLFLAGVSYNEQFF. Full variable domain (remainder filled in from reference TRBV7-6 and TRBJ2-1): GAGVSQSPRYKVTKRGQDVALRCDPISGHVSLYWYRQALGQGPEFLTYFNYEAQQDKSGLPNDRFSAERPEGSISTLTIQRTEQRDSAMYRCASSLFLAGVSYNEQFFGPGTRLTVL.

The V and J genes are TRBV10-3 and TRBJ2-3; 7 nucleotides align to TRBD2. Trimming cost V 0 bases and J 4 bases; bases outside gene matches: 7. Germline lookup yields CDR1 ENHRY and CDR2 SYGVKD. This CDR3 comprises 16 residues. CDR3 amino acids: CAISESVGGAPDTQYF. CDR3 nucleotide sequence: TGTGCCATCAGTGAGTCGGTGGGAGGGGCACCAGATACGCAGTATTTT.

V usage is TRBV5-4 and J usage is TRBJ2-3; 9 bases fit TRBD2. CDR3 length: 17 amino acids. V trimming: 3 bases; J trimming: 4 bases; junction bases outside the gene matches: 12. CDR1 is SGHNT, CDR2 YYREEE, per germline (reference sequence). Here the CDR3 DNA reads TGTGCCAGCAGCTACAACGCGGCGGGAGGGTTGCCAGATACGCAGTATTTT. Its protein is CASSYNAAGGLPDTQYF.

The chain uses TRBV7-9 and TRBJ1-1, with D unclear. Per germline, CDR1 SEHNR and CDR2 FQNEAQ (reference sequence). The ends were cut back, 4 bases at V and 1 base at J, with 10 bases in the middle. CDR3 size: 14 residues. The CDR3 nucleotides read TGTGCCAGCAGCTCAAAGCAAAAGAACACTGAAGCTTTCTTT. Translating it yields CASSSKQKNTEAFF.

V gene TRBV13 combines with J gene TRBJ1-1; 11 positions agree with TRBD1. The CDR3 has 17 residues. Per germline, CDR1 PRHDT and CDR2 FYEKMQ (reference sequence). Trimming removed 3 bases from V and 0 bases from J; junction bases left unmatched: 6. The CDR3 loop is CASSLLGDRGVNTEAFF. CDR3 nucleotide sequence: TGTGCCAGCAGCTTGTTAGGGGACAGGGGGGTGAACACTGAAGCTTTCTTT.

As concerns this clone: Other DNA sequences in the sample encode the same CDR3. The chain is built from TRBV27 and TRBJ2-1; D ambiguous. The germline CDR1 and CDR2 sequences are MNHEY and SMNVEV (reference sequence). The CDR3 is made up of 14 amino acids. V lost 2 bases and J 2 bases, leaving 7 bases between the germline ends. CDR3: CASSLSGAYNEQFF. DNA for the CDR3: TGTGCCAGCAGTTTAAGTGGGGCCTACAATGAGCAGTTCTTC.

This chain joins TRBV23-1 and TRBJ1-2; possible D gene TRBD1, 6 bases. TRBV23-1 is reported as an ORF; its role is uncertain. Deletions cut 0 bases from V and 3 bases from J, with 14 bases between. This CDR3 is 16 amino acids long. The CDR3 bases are TGCGCCAGCAGTCAATCTCCGGGACACTGCGACTATGGCTACACCTTC. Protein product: CASSQSPGHCDYGYTF.

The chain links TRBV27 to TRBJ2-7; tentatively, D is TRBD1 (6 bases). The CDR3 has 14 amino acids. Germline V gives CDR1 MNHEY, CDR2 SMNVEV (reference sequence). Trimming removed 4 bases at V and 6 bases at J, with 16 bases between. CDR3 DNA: TGTGCCAGCAGTTCCGAGACAGGAGTAATCGAGCAGTACTTC. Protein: CASSSETGVIEQYF.

The CDR3 is CASTRGTSGKYNEQFF. CDR3 DNA: TGTGCCAGTACTCGGGGCACTAGCGGGAAATACAATGAGCAGTTCTTC. The chain is built from TRBV19 and TRBJ2-1, with 10 positions matching TRBD2. CDR3 length: 16 amino acids. The V segment lost 7 bases and the J segment 4 bases; nucleotides outside the gene matches: 10. Germline V gene sequence: CDR1 LNHDA, CDR2 SQIVND (reference sequence). Looking up the rest from reference TRBV19 and TRBJ2-1 gives the full variable domain: DGGITQSPKYLFRKEGQNVTLSCEQNLNHDAMYWYRQDPGQGLRLIYYSQIVNDFQKGDIAEGYSVSREKKESFPLTVTSAQKNPTAFYLCASTRGTSGKYNEQFFGPGTRLTVL.

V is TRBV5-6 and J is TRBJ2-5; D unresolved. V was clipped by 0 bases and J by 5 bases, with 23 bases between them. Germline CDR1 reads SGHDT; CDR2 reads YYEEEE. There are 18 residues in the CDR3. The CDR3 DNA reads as TGTGCCAGCAGCTTGGCTCGGCTGGTCGGTGGTGCTGGGGAGACCCAGTACTTC. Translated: CASSLARLVGGAGETQYF.

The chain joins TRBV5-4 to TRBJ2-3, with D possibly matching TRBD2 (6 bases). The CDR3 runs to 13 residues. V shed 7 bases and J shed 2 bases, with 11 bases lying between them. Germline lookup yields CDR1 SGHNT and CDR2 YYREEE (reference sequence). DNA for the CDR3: TGTGCCAGCGGTAGCGGATACACAGATACGCAGTATTTT. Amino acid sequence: CASGSGYTDTQYF.

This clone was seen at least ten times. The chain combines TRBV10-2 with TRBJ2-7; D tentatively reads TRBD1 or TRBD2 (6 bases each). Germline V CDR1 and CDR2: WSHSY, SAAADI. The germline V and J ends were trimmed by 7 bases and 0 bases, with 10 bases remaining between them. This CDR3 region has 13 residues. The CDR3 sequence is CASTGGGSYEQYF. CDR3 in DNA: TGCGCCAGCACCGGGGGCGGCTCCTACGAGCAGTACTTC.

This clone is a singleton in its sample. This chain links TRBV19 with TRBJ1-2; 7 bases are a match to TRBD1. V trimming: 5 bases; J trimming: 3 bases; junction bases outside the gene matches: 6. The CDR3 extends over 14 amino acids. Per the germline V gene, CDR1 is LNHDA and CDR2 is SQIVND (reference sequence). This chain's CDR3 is CASSPRGRDYGYTF. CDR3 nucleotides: TGTGCCAGTAGTCCGAGGGGGCGCGACTATGGCTACACCTTC.

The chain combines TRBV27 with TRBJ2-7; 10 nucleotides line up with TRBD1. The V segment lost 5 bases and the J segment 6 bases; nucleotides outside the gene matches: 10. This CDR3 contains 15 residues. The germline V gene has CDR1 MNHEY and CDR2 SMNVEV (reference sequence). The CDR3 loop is CASSPWTGGFSEQYF. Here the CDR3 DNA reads TGTGCCAGCAGTCCCTGGACAGGGGGTTTTAGCGAGCAGTACTTC.

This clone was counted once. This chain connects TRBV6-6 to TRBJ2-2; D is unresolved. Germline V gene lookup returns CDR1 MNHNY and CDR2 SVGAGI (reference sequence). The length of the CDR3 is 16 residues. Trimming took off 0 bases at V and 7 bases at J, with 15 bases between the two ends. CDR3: CASSYSLSYEHGELFF. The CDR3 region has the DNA TGTGCCAGCAGTTACTCGCTGTCCTATGAGCACGGGGAGCTGTTTTTT.

The CDR3 loop is CASSLATKGNAEAFF. The CDR3 DNA reads as TGTGCCAGCAGTCTAGCTACAAAGGGCAATGCTGAAGCTTTCTTT. The chain employs TRBV28 and TRBJ1-1; D unresolved. The CDR3 length is 15 residues. Per the germline V gene, CDR1 is MDHEN and CDR2 is SYDVKM. The V gene lost 5 bases and the J gene lost 6 bases, with 19 bases spanning the gap. Full variable domain (missing parts from reference TRBV28 and TRBJ1-1): DVKVTQSSRYLVKRTGEKVFLECVQDMDHENMFWYRQDPGLGLRLIYFSYDVKMKEKGDIPEGYSVSREKKERFSLILESASTNQTSMYLCASSLATKGNAEAFFGQGTRLTVV.

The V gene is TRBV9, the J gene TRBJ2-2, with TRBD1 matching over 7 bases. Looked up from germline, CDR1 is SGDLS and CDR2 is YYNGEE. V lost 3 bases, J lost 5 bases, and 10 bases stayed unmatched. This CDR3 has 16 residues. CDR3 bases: TGTGCCAGCAGCGAGAGGGTGACCAGGGGGACCGGGGAGCTGTTTTTT. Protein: CASSERVTRGTGELFF. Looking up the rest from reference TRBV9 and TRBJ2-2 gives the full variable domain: DSGVTQTPKHLITATGQRVTLRCSPRSGDLSVYWYQQSLDQGLQFLIQYYNGEERAKGNILERFSAQQFPDLHSELNLSSLELGDSALYFCASSERVTRGTGELFFGEGSRLTVL.

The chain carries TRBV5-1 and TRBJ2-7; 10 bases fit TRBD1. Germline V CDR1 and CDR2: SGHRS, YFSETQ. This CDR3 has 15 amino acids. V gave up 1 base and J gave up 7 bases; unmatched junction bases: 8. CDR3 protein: CASSLYGTGAEEQYF. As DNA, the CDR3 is TGCGCCAGCAGCTTGTATGGGACAGGGGCTGAGGAGCAGTACTTC.

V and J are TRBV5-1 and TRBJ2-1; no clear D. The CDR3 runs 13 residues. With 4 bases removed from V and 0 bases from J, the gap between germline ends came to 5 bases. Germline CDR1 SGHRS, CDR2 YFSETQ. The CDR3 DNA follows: TGCGCCAGCAGCCTCCGCTCCTACAATGAGCAGTTCTTC. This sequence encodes CASSLRSYNEQFF.